These 22 T cell receptor beta chains were all obtained from the same sample, sequenced in a study of blood T cell repertoires in COVID-19. Assay used: immunoSEQ multiplex PCR; TCRdb lists only in-frame clones, some missing. The profile covers 150,000 to 200,000 clones, with approximately 82% appearing a single time and approximately 4% taken by the ten largest. The specimen was PBMCs or T cells enriched from blood (not recorded which). These receptors came from a woman between 45 and 65 years old who had recovered from COVID-19.

This clone was observed a handful of times. V and J are TRBV7-2 and TRBJ2-1, with D possibly TRBD1 on 5 matching bases. The germline V gene has CDR1 SGHTA and CDR2 FQGNSA. Trimming pared 5 bases from V and 10 bases from J, leaving 15 bases between. This CDR3 has 13 amino acids. The CDR3 reads CASSPHSRVEQFF. The CDR3 DNA is TGTGCCAGCAGCCCGCACTCCAGGGTCGAGCAGTTCTTC.

This clone has only one observation. V and J are TRBV7-9 and TRBJ2-1; a weak D match, TRBD2 (6 bases). Germline V gene sequence: CDR1 SEHNR, CDR2 FQNEAQ (reference sequence). The CDR3 extends over 12 amino acids. Deletions cut 5 bases from V and 13 bases from J, with 15 bases between. The CDR3 sequence: CASSPWGRRQFF. In DNA, the CDR3 is TGTGCCAGCAGCCCATGGGGGAGGCGCCAGTTCTTC.

Only one count was recorded for this clone. This rearrangement joins TRBV18 to TRBJ1-1; 7 nucleotides align to TRBD1. Per the germline V gene, CDR1 is KGHSH and CDR2 is LQKENI. This CDR3 comprises 14 residues. With 4 bases clipped from V and 1 base from J, the junction kept 3 bases outside the gene matches. The CDR3 is CASSRDRANTEAFF. Written as DNA, the CDR3 is TGTGCCAGCTCACGAGACAGGGCGAACACTGAAGCTTTCTTT.

The J gene is TRBJ1-4, the V gene TRBV7-2, with TRBD1 identical over 10 bases. The ends lost 5 bases at V and 7 bases at J; junction bases unmatched: 7. The CDR3 consists of 15 residues. From germline, CDR1 is SGHTA and CDR2 FQGNSA. DNA of the CDR3: TGTGCCAGCAGCCCGACAGGGGGCGGGAGTGAAAAACTGTTTTTT. Amino acid sequence: CASSPTGGGSEKLFF.

In this sample, this clone turned up a few times. The rearrangement joins TRBV7-8 to TRBJ2-1; the D is unclear. CDR3 length equals 15 residues. V gave up 5 bases and J gave up 2 bases, with 13 bases separating them. Germline lookup yields CDR1 SGHVS and CDR2 FQNEAQ. In DNA, the CDR3 is TGTGCCAGCAGCCGAGCCAGTGACACCTACAATGAGCAGTTCTTC. Its translation is CASSRASDTYNEQFF.

The chain links TRBV15 to TRBJ2-3; TRBD1 is a possible D gene (6 bases). The CDR3 contains 14 residues. Germline CDR1 reads LNHNV; CDR2 reads YYDKDF (reference sequence). V lost 1 base, J lost 2 bases, and 7 bases lay in between. CDR3 DNA sequence: TGTGCCACCAGCAGAGGGGGGCCCACAGATACGCAGTATTTT. Residues: CATSRGGPTDTQYF. Using reference TRBV15 and TRBJ2-3 for the parts outside the CDR3, the full variable domain is DAMVIQNPRYQVTQFGKPVTLSCSQTLNHNVMYWYQQKSSQAPKLLFHYYDKDFNNEADTPDNFQSRRPNTSFCFLDIRSPGLGDTAMYLCATSRGGPTDTQYFGPGTRLTVL.

The chain links TRBV18 to TRBJ2-1, with 9 bases fitting TRBD1. This CDR3 has 15 residues. Germline assignment: CDR1 KGHSH and CDR2 LQKENI. V gave up 5 bases and J gave up 4 bases; unmatched junction bases: 6. CDR3 DNA sequence: TGTGCCAGCTCATCGCAGGGACAGGGTTACAATGAGCAGTTCTTC. Translating it yields CASSSQGQGYNEQFF.

This clone was counted between two and nine times. This chain joins TRBV12-3 or TRBV12-4 and TRBJ2-2, with D possibly TRBD1 on 5 matching bases. The V end was cut by 7 bases, the J end by 4 bases, with 10 bases between. The CDR3 covers 13 residues. The CDR3 region has the DNA TGTGCCAGCACAGACAGAACCACCGGGGAGCTGTTTTTT. It translates to CASTDRTTGELFF.

The chain links TRBV4-1 to TRBJ1-1; possibly TRBD1 for D (6 bases). CDR1 is MGHRA and CDR2 is YSYEKL in the germline V gene. This CDR3 is built from 18 residues. The V and J ends lost 0 bases and 0 bases respectively, with 17 bases between them. The CDR3 DNA is TGCGCCAGCAGCCAAGATGGTACAGGGCCCCGCATGAACACTGAAGCTTTCTTT. This gives the protein CASSQDGTGPRMNTEAFF.

J is TRBJ1-4 and V is TRBV25-1; maybe TRBD1 (5 bases). Trimming took 2 bases from V and 7 from J, leaving 14 bases between them. The CDR3 spans 15 residues. Germline V gives CDR1 MGHDK, CDR2 SYGVNS. CDR3 nucleotides: TGTGCCAGCAGTGAAGAAGGGACTCTGGCTGAAAAACTGTTTTTT. This translates into CASSEEGTLAEKLFF.

This chain connects TRBV27 to TRBJ1-5; no clear D. Trimming shortened V by 6 bases and J by 3 bases, and 9 bases separated the two germline ends. This CDR3 contains 13 residues. The germline V gene has CDR1 MNHEY and CDR2 SMNVEV (reference sequence). The CDR3, as DNA: TGTGCCAGCAGCATGAGGTTCAATCAGCCCCAGCATTTT. It codes for CASSMRFNQPQHF.

This chain connects TRBV18 to TRBJ2-7, with D uncertain. Trimming stripped 0 bases from V and 5 bases from J, with 8 bases between. The germline CDR1 and CDR2 sequences are KGHSH and LQKENI. This CDR3 has 13 amino acids. This chain's CDR3 is CASSPPNRDEQYV. DNA for the CDR3: TGTGCCAGCTCACCACCTAATCGCGACGAGCAGTACGTC.

The V and J genes are TRBV9 and TRBJ1-4; D is undetermined. Trimming shortened V by 3 bases and J by 4 bases, and 10 bases separated the two germline ends. Per the germline V gene, CDR1 is SGDLS and CDR2 is YYNGEE. The CDR3 length is 14 residues. As DNA, the CDR3 is TGTGCCAGCAGCGAGGCGGGCGGTAATGAAAAACTGTTTTTT. As protein: CASSEAGGNEKLFF.

This rearrangement joins TRBV18 to TRBJ1-5, with 8 bases identical to TRBD1. This CDR3 spans 14 amino acids. The ends lost 6 bases at V and 7 bases at J; junction bases unmatched: 8. The germline V gene encodes CDR1 KGHSH and CDR2 LQKENI. CDR3 loop: CASSLDRARQPQHF. The CDR3 nucleotides are TGTGCCAGCTCGTTGGACAGGGCAAGACAGCCCCAGCATTTT.

The chain couples TRBV7-2 to TRBJ1-1; the D is unclear. CDR1 is SGHTA, CDR2 FQGNSA, per germline. The CDR3 is made up of 11 amino acids. Trimming removed 0 bases at V and 8 bases at J, with 4 bases between. CDR3 protein: CASSLALEAFF. The DNA of the CDR3 is TGTGCCAGCAGCTTAGCTCTGGAAGCTTTCTTT.

This clone was counted ten times or more. The chain has TRBV6-5 and TRBJ1-2; tentatively, D is TRBD1 (6 bases). V lost 2 bases and J lost 5, with 9 bases in between. The CDR3 is 13 residues long. CDR1 and CDR2 (germline): MNHEY, SVGAGI. The CDR3 nucleotides are TGTGCCAGCAGTTACCTGGACAGATATGGCTACACCTTC. This sequence encodes CASSYLDRYGYTF.

The CDR3 DNA reads TGTGCCAGCAGCTTATCGCCGGGGAGAGCTAACTATGGCTACACCTTC. Translated: CASSLSPGRANYGYTF. The rearrangement uses TRBV11-2 and TRBJ1-2; no firm D call. V lost 2 bases, J lost 0 bases, and 13 bases lay in between. Germline V gene lookup returns CDR1 SGHAT and CDR2 FQNNGV. This CDR3 has 16 amino acids. The full variable domain, with the rest looked up from reference TRBV11-2 and TRBJ1-2, is EAGVAQSPRYKIIEKRQSVAFWCNPISGHATLYWYQQILGQGPKLLIQFQNNGVVDDSQLPKDRFSAERLKGVDSTLKIQPAKLEDSAVYLCASSLSPGRANYGYTFGSGTRLTVV.

A single count supports this clone. This CDR3 reads CASSSTSASTGELFF. The CDR3, as DNA: TGCGCCAGCAGCTCAACTAGCGCGAGCACCGGGGAGCTGTTTTTT. The V gene is TRBV5-1, the J gene TRBJ2-2; 7 bases map to TRBD2. Germline V gene lookup returns CDR1 SGHRS and CDR2 YFSETQ. This CDR3 region has 15 residues. The J segment lost 4 bases and the V segment lost 3 bases, leaving 6 bases of the junction unmatched.

This sequence joins TRBV5-4 and TRBJ2-1; TRBD2 matches 11 bases. The CDR3 contains 16 residues. V was clipped by 0 bases and J by 6 bases; unmatched bases: 5. Germline loops: CDR1 SGHNT, CDR2 YYREEE (reference sequence). The CDR3 here is CASSLEGSGRGNEQFF. The CDR3 DNA sequence: TGTGCCAGCAGCTTGGAGGGTAGCGGGAGGGGCAATGAGCAGTTCTTC.

The CDR3 reads CASRREGDSGNTIYF. DNA of the CDR3: TGCGCCAGCAGACGCGAAGGGGACTCTGGAAACACCATATATTTT. V usage is TRBV5-1 and J usage is TRBJ1-3; weak D call: TRBD1 (5 bases). V gave up 5 bases and J gave up 0 bases, with 12 bases separating them. Germline values: CDR1 SGHRS, CDR2 YFSETQ. The CDR3 spans 15 residues.

The chain employs TRBV28 and TRBJ1-1; D call uncertain. This CDR3 comprises 12 residues. Germline CDR1 is MDHEN and CDR2 is SYDVKM. The ends were cut back, 3 bases at V and 5 bases at J, with 7 bases in the middle. Here the CDR3 DNA reads TGTGCCAGCAGTTTGGGGAGGACTGAAGCTTTCTTT. It yields the protein CASSLGRTEAFF.

The J gene is TRBJ2-2, the V gene TRBV5-4; TRBD1 agrees at 8 bases. Trimming at V came to 5 bases and at J to 8 bases, leaving 11 bases not matched to a gene. Germline loops: CDR1 SGHNT, CDR2 YYREEE (reference sequence). CDR3 length: 15 residues. The CDR3 here is CASSRTSGGDGELFF. In DNA form, the CDR3 reads TGTGCCAGCAGTCGGACATCAGGGGGCGATGGGGAGCTGTTTTTT.